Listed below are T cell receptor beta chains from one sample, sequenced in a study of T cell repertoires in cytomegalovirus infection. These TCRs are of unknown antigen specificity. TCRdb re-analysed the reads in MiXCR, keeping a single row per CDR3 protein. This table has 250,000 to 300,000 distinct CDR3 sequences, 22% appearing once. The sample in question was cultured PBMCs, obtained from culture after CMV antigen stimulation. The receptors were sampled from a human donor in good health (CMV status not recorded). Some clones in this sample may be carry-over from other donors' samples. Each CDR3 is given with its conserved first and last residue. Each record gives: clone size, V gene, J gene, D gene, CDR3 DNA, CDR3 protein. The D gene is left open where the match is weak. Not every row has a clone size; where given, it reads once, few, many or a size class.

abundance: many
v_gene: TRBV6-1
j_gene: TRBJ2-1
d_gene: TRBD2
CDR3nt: TGTGCCAGCAGTGAAAGGACTAGCGGATACAATGAGCAGTTCTTC
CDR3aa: CASSERTSGYNEQFF

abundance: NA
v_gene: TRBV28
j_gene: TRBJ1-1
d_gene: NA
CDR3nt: TGTGCCAGCAGTTTACCTATTCTAGGGACTGAAGCTTTCTTT
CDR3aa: CASSLPILGTEAFF

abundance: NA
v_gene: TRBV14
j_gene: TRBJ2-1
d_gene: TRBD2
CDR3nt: TGTGCCAGCAGTTCACTAGCGGGAGTCCGCAATGAGCAGTTCTTC
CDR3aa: CASSSLAGVRNEQFF

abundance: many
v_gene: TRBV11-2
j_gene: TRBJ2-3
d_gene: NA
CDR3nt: TGTGCCAGCAGCCCCGAGGCGGGCACAGATACGCAGTATTTT
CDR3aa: CASSPEAGTDTQYF

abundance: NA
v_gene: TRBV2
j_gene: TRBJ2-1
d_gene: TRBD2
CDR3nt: TGTGCCAGCAGTTACCAGGGACTAGCGGGAGGGCTAAGTGAGCAGTTCTTC
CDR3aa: CASSYQGLAGGLSEQFF

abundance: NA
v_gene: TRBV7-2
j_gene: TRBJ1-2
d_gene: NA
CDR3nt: TGTGCCAGCAGCTTAGGAGGGCGCCTGTATGGCTACACCTTC
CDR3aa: CASSLGGRLYGYTF

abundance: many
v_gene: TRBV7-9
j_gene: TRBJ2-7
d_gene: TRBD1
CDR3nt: TGTGCCACCCAGGGGGAAATGGCCTACGAGCAGTACTTC
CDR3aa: CATQGEMAYEQYF

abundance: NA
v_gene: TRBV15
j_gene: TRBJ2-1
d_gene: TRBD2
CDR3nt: TGTGCCACCAGCAGCCTGATAGGACTAGCGGGAAATGAGCAGTTCTTC
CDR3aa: CATSSLIGLAGNEQFF

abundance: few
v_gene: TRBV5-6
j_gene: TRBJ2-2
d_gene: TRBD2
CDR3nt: TGTGCCACCCCTAGCGGGAGGGCCAACACCGGGGAGCTGTTTTTT
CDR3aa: CATPSGRANTGELFF

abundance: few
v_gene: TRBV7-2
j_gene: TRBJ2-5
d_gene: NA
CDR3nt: TGTGCCAGCAGCTTTAGGGGGACTATGGTTATAGGCACCCAGTACTTC
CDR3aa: CASSFRGTMVIGTQYF

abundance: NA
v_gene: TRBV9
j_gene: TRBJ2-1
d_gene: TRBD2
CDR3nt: TGTGCCAGCAGCCCCCGACTAGCTTCATCAGTAAATGAGCAGTTCTTC
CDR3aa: CASSPRLASSVNEQFF

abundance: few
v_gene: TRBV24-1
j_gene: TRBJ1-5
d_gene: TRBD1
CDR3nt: TGTGCCACCAGTGATTACCAGGGGGGTCAGCCCCAGCATTTT
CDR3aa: CATSDYQGGQPQHF

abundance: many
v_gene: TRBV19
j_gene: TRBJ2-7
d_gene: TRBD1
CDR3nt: TGTGCCAGCAGCCCCGGGACAGCCTACGAGCAGTACTTC
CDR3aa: CASSPGTAYEQYF

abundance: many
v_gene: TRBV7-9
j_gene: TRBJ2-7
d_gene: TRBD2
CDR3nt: TGTGCCAGCAGCTTAAGTAGGGGACTAGGTACCTACGAGCAGTACTTC
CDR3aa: CASSLSRGLGTYEQYF

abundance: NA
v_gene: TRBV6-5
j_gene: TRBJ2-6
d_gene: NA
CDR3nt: TGTGCCAGCAGTTTCACACCAGAGGTTGGGGCCAACGTCCTGACTTTC
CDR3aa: CASSFTPEVGANVLTF

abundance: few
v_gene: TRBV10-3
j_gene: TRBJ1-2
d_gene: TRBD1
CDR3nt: TGTGCCATCAGCGTCGGGACAGGGTACTATGGCTACACCTTC
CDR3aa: CAISVGTGYYGYTF

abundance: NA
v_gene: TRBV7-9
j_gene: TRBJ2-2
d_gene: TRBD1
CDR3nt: TGTGCCAGCAGACCAGGGGGCATGACCGGGGAGCTGTTTTTT
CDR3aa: CASRPGGMTGELFF

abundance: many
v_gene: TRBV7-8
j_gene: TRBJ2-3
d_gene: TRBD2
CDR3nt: TGTGCCAGCAGCCTCATAGGACTAGCGGGAGGTACAGATACGCAGTATTTT
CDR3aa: CASSLIGLAGGTDTQYF

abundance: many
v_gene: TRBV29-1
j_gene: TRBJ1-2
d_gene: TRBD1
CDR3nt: TGCAGCGTTGATATCGACAGGGCAGGAGGCTACACCTTC
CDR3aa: CSVDIDRAGGYTF

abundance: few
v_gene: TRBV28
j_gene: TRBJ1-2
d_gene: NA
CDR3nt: TGTGCCAGCAGTTTACAGCTCACAGGGACCTATGGCTACACCTTC
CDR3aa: CASSLQLTGTYGYTF

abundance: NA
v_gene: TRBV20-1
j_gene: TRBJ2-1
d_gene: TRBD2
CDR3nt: TGCAGTGCTAGAGCACTAGCGGGAGGGCGGGGCAATGAGCAGTTCTTC
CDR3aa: CSARALAGGRGNEQFF

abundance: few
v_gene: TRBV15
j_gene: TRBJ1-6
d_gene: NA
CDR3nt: TGTGCCACTACAGGGCGGGACAATTCACCCCTCCACTTT
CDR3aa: CATTGRDNSPLHF

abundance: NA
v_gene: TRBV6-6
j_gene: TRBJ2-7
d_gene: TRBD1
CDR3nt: TGTGCCAGCAGTTACTTCAGGGGGCGCGGTTACGAGCAGTACTTC
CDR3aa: CASSYFRGRGYEQYF

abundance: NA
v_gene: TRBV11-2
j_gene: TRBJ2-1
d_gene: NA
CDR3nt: TGTGCCAGCAGCTTAACCCCGTACTCCTACAATGAGCAGTTCTTC
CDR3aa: CASSLTPYSYNEQFF

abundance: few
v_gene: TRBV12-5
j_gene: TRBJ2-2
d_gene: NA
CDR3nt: TGTGCTAGTGGTTTGCTCGTAACCGGGGAGCTGTTTTTT
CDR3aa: CASGLLVTGELFF

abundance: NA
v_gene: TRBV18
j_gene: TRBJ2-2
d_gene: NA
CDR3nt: TGTGCCAGCTCACCAATCTGGGGAACCGGGGAGCTGTTTTTT
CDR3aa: CASSPIWGTGELFF

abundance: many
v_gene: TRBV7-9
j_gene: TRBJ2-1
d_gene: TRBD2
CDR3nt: TGTGCCAGCAGCTTAGCGCTGTCGGGACTACTTAACAATGAGCAGTTCTTC
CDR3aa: CASSLALSGLLNNEQFF

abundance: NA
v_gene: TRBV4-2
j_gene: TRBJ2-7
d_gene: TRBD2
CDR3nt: TGTGCCAGCAGCCAACCCCTAGCGGGAGGGCCGGCTCGGGAGCAGTACTTC
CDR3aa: CASSQPLAGGPAREQYF

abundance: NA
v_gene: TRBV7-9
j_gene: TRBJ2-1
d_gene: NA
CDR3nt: TGTGCCAGCAGCTTAGACAGGGATATCTACAATGAACAGTTCTTC
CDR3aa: CASSLDRDIYNEQFF

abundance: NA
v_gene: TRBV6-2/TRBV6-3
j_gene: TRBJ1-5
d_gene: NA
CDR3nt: TGTGCCAGCAGTTACTCTCGGGGGGCGGAACAGCCCCAGCATTTT
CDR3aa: CASSYSRGAEQPQHF

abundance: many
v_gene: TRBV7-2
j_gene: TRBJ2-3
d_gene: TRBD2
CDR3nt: TGTGCCAGCAGCCCCACAGCGGGAGTGGCAGATACGCAGTATTTT
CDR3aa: CASSPTAGVADTQYF

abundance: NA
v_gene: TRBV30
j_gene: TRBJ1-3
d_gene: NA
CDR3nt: TGTGCCTGGTCAGGGAGCTCTGGAAACACCATATATTTT
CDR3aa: CAWSGSSGNTIYF

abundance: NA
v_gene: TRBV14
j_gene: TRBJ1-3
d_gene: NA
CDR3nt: TGTGCCAGCAGCCAAGATCGCGTCGGCTCCATATATTTT
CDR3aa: CASSQDRVGSIYF

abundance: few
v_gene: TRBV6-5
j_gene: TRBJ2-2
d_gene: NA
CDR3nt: TGTGCCAGCACCATATCTAGTGCTGCCGGGGAGCTGTTTTTT
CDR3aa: CASTISSAAGELFF

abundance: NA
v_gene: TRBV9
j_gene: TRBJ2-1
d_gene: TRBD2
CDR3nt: TGTGCCAGCAGCGGACTAGCGGGAGGGCCATTGTTCTTC
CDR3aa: CASSGLAGGPLFF

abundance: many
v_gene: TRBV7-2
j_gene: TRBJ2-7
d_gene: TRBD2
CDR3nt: TGTGCCAGCAGCCTGCTAGCGGGAGGCGTTCCCTACGAGCAGTACTTC
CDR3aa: CASSLLAGGVPYEQYF

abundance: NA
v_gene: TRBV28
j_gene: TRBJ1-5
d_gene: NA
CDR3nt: TGTGCCAGCAGTTTAGCCCAGGGTAGGAGTCAGCCCCAGCATTTT
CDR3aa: CASSLAQGRSQPQHF

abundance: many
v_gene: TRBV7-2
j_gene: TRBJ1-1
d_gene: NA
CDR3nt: TGTGCCAGCAGCTTAGTTGTGAGGACTGAAGCTTTCTTT
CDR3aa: CASSLVVRTEAFF

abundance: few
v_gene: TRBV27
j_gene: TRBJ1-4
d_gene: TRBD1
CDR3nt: TGTGCCACCTCCTGGACAGGGGGCGAAGCAACTAATGAAAAACTGTTTTTT
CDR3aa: CATSWTGGEATNEKLFF

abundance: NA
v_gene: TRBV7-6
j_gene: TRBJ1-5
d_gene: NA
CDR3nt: TGTGCCAGCAGCCGCAATCAGCCCCAGCATTTT
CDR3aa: CASSRNQPQHF

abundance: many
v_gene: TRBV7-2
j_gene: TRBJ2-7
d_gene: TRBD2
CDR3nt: TGTGCCAGCAGCTTAGGAGGGTCAGCGGGGGAGCAGTACTTC
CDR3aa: CASSLGGSAGEQYF

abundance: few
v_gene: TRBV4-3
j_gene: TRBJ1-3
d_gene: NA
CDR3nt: TGCGCCAGCAGCCATGGACAGTCTGACGGAAACACCATATATTTT
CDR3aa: CASSHGQSDGNTIYF

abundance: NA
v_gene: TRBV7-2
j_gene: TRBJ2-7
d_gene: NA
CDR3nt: TGTGCCAGCAGCTTCAGACCCGGGGGTGAGCAGTACTTC
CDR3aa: CASSFRPGGEQYF

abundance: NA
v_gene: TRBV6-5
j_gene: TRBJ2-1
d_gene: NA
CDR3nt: TGTGCCAGCAGACCTTTTATAGTGGGTCAGAATGATGAGCAGTTCTTC
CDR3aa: CASRPFIVGQNDEQFF

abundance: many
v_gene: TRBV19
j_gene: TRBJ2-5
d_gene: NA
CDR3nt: TGTGCCAGTAGTTGGCGTAGTTCAGAGACCCAGTACTTC
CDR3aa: CASSWRSSETQYF

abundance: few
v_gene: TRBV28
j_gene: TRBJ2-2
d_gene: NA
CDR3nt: TGTGCCAGCCCTGAGGCCACCGGGGAGCTGTTTTTT
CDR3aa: CASPEATGELFF

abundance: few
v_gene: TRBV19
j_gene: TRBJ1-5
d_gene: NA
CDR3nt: TGTGCCAGTAGTATCACAGGCGTTTATAGCAATCAGCCCCAGCATTTT
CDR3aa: CASSITGVYSNQPQHF

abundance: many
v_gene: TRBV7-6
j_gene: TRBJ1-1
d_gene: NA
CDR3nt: TGTGCCAGCAGCCGCTTCGGGGGGGTGAGCAGCACTGAAGCTTTCTTT
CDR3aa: CASSRFGGVSSTEAFF

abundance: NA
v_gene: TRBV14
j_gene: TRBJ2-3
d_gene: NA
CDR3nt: TGTGCCAGCAGCCAAGACCTTGGAGATACGCAGTATTTT
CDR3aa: CASSQDLGDTQYF

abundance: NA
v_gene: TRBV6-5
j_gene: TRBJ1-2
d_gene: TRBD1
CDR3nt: TGTGCCAGCAGTCAAAATTTGAACACAGGGGGTAGGCACTATGGCTACACCTTC
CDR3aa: CASSQNLNTGGRHYGYTF

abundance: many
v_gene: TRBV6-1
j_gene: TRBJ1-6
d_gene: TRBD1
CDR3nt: TGTGCCAGCAAGACAGGGTGGAATTCACCCCTCCACTTT
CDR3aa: CASKTGWNSPLHF

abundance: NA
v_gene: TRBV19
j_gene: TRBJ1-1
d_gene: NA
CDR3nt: TGTGCCAGTTCAATTTACTCTGAAGCTTTCTTT
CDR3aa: CASSIYSEAFF

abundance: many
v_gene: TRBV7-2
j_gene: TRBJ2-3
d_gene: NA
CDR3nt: TGTGCCAGCAACTTCCCCCCCAAAGCCGGGGCAGATACGCAGTATTTT
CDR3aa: CASNFPPKAGADTQYF

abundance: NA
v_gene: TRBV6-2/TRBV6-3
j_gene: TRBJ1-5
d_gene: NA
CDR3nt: TGTGCCACCATGGACTACCTCAATCAGCCCCAGCATTTT
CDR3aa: CATMDYLNQPQHF